This paragraph covers one T cell receptor beta chain sequence. Its target is unknown. This specimen belongs to a study of Ad26.COV2.S vaccination and SARS-CoV-2 variants. Overall study results and limits: A substantial breadth of spike-specific CD8+ and CD4+ T cell responses after vaccination has been reported.

Treatment indicated: around 19 received Ad26.COV2.S at low or high dose, single or two shots; about 5 received placebo; per-sample allocation not given. The samples date from day 63 after the first vaccine or placebo injection. The sample came from a Boston adult aged 18-55 years. The protocol was immunoSEQ multiplex PCR, while the TCRdb copy is restricted to in-frame clones and leaves out a portion. The sample lists about 440,000 clones; around nine tenths were seen once. The sequencing here drew on peripheral blood, taken in a trial of Ad26.COV2.S vaccine versus placebo. This TCR was recovered from a person between 18 and 65 years old who received the Ad26.COV2.S COVID-19 vaccine or a placebo.

The CDR3 protein is CASSLAGTSAEQYF. CDR3 DNA sequence: TGTGCCAGCAGCTTAGCCGGGACTAGCGCCGAGCAGTACTTC. The chain couples TRBV7-6 to TRBJ2-7; the match to TRBD2 covers 10 bases. Trimming took 0 bases from V and 6 from J; bases not matched to a gene: 2. The CDR3 runs 14 residues. Germline V lookup: CDR1 SGHVS, CDR2 FNYEAQ. The full variable domain, completed using reference TRBV7-6 and TRBJ2-7, is GAGVSQSPRYKVTKRGQDVALRCDPISGHVSLYWYRQALGQGPEFLTYFNYEAQQDKSGLPNDRFSAERPEGSISTLTIQRTEQRDSAMYRCASSLAGTSAEQYFGPGTRLTVT.